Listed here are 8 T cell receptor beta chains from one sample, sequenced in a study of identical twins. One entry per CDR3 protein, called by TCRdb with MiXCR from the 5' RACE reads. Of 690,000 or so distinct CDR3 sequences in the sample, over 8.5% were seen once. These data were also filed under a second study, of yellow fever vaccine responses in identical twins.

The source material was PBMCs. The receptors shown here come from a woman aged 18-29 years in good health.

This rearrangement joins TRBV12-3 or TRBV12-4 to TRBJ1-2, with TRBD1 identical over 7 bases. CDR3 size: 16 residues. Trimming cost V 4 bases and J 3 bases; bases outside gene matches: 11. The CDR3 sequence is CASSSQIGQVHYGYTF. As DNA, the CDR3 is TGTGCCAGCAGTTCTCAGATAGGACAGGTTCACTATGGCTACACCTTC.

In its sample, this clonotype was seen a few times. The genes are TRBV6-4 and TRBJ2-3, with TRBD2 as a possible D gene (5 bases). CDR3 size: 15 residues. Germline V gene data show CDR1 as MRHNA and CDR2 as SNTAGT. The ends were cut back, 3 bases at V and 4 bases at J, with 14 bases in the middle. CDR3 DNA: TGTGCCAGCAGTGAGAGGGAAGGAGGAGCAGATACGCAGTATTTT. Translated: CASSEREGGADTQYF.

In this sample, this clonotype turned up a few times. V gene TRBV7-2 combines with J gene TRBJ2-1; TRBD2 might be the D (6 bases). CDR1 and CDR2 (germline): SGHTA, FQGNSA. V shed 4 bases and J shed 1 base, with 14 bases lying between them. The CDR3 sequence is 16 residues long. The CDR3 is CASSSGVGGSYNEQFF. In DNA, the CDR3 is TGTGCCAGCAGCTCGGGGGTCGGGGGTTCCTACAATGAGCAGTTCTTC.

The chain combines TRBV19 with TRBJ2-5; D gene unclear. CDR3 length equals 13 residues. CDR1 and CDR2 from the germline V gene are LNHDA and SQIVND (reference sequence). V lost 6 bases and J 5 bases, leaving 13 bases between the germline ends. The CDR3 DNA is TGTGCCAGTAGCCCCGTGGGCAGGGAGACCCAGTACTTC. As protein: CASSPVGRETQYF.

The CDR3 is CASSLTQASTEAFF. DNA for the CDR3: TGCGCCAGCAGCTTGACACAGGCTAGCACTGAAGCTTTCTTT. This chain joins TRBV5-1 and TRBJ1-1; D possibly corresponds to TRBD1 (5 bases). V was cut by 1 base and J by 4 bases, with 11 bases left in between. CDR1 SGHRS and CDR2 YFSETQ come from the germline V gene. The CDR3 runs 14 residues.

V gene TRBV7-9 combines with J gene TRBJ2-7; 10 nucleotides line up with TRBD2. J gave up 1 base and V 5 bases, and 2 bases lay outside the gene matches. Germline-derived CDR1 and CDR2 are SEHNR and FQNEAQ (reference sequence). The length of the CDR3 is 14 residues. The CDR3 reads CASSGLAESYEQYF. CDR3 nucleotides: TGTGCCAGCAGCGGACTAGCGGAGTCCTACGAGCAGTACTTC.

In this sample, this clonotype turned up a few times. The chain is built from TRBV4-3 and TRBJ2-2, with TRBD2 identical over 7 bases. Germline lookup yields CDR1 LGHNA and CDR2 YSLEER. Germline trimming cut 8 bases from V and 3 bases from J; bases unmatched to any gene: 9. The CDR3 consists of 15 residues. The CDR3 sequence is CASRTSVGDTGELFF. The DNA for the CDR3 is TGCGCCAGCCGAACTAGCGTGGGAGACACCGGGGAGCTGTTTTTT.

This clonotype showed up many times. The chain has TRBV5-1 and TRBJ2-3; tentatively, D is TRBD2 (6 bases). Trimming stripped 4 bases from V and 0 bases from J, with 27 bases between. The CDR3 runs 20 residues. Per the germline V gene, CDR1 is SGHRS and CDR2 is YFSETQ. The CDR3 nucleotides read TGCGCCAGCAGCCGATCGGGACTTGAAAGACTTGCCTCTAGCACAGATACGCAGTATTTT. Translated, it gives CASSRSGLERLASSTDTQYF.